Below, 13 T cell receptor beta chains from the same sample are listed, as sequenced in a study of cytomegalovirus exposure and HLA in healthy donors. PCR was performed using 60 Vbeta and 13 Jbeta primers. Only in-frame clones appear in the TCRdb table, and some are missing; sequencing was by immunoSEQ multiplex PCR. The sample carries about 230,000 clones, 80% to 90% recorded once. The sample taken for sequencing was PBMCs. These receptors all stem from a girl aged 2 to 10 in good health and CMV-seronegative.

This clone was picked up a small number of times. Its ends do not fully match the called genes, so a read error is possible. The chain combines TRBV7-9 with TRBJ1-2, with D possibly TRBD1 on 5 matching bases. Germline CDR1 is SEHNR and CDR2 is FQNEAQ (reference sequence). The CDR3 contains 15 residues. CDR3 bases: TGTTCCAGCAGCCGATCGGAGGGCAGGGCGCATGGCTACACCTTC. As protein: CSSSRSEGRAHGYTF.

This chain connects TRBV11-2 to TRBJ1-2; 12 positions match TRBD1. The CDR3 extends over 16 amino acids. V was pared by 3 bases and J by 7 bases, with 9 bases of the junction left unmatched. CDR1 is SGHAT, CDR2 FQNNGV, per germline. This CDR3 reads CASSFGPGTGGSGYTF. The CDR3 DNA sequence: TGTGCCAGCAGCTTTGGCCCCGGGACAGGGGGCTCTGGCTACACCTTC.

This rearrangement joins TRBV19 to TRBJ1-2, with D possibly matching TRBD1 (5 bases). The CDR3 has 11 residues. V lost 7 bases, J lost 4 bases, and 7 bases lay in between. Germline CDR1 LNHDA, CDR2 SQIVND (reference sequence). DNA for the CDR3: TGTGCCAGTAATAGGGGCTATGGCTACACCTTC. Its protein is CASNRGYGYTF.

This rearrangement joins TRBV7-9 to TRBJ2-7, with TRBD1 matching 8 bases. Trimming cost V 6 bases and J 6 bases; bases outside gene matches: 7. The germline V gene encodes CDR1 SEHNR and CDR2 FQNEAQ (reference sequence). The CDR3 extends over 13 amino acids. The CDR3 protein is CASRQGALGEQYF. The DNA of the CDR3 is TGTGCCAGCAGGCAGGGGGCGCTGGGCGAGCAGTACTTC.

The chain joins TRBV12-5 to TRBJ2-1; D gene uncertain. The CDR3 has 15 residues. V lost 6 bases to trimming and J lost 0 bases, with 12 bases between them. The V gene's germline CDR1 is LGHNT and CDR2 FRNRAP. The CDR3 DNA reads TGTGCTAGTGGCCTACGTGGCGGCTCCTACAATGAGCAGTTCTTC. It specifies CASGLRGGSYNEQFF.

The CDR3 region has the DNA TGTGCCAGCAGCCCTTGGAAGGCGGGAGGTCTCCCCACAGATACGCAGTATTTT. It is translated as CASSPWKAGGLPTDTQYF. V usage is TRBV5-4 and J usage is TRBJ2-3; TRBD2 aligns across 8 bases. Germline values: CDR1 SGHNT, CDR2 YYREEE (reference sequence). Unmatched junction bases numbered 15, after V lost 4 bases and J lost 2 bases. The CDR3 length is 18 residues.

The rearrangement joins TRBV27 to TRBJ2-5, with 7 nucleotides matching TRBD2. This CDR3 contains 15 residues. With V trimmed by 6 bases and J by 4 bases, 11 bases remained unmatched. In germline, CDR1 is MNHEY, CDR2 SMNVEV (reference sequence). The CDR3: CASSFGLVGPETQYF. The CDR3 nucleotides read TGTGCCAGCAGCTTCGGACTAGTAGGTCCAGAGACCCAGTACTTC.

The J gene is TRBJ1-4, the V gene TRBV5-1, with 11 bases lining up with TRBD1. This CDR3 has 16 residues. The germline gives CDR1 SGHRS, CDR2 YFSETQ. Trimming took 4 bases from V and 0 from J; bases not matched to a gene: 2. The CDR3 is CASSKGQGATNEKLFF. The CDR3 nucleotides are TGCGCCAGCAGCAAGGGACAGGGGGCAACTAATGAAAAACTGTTTTTT.

This sequence joins TRBV13 and TRBJ2-5, with 7 bases identical to TRBD2. This CDR3 is 15 amino acids long. V lost 3 bases, J lost 2 bases, and 6 bases stayed unmatched. The germline V gene encodes CDR1 PRHDT and CDR2 FYEKMQ (reference sequence). The CDR3 DNA follows: TGTGCCAGCAGCTTTGGCGGGGGAGTACAAGAGACCCAGTACTTC. It codes for CASSFGGGVQETQYF.

The rearrangement uses TRBV5-4 and TRBJ1-1; no reliable D call. Looked up from germline, CDR1 is SGHNT and CDR2 is YYREEE (reference sequence). The V end lost 1 base, the J end lost 1 base, and 8 bases lay between the germline ends. The CDR3 is made up of 14 amino acids. CDR3 loop: CASSLTVGNTEAFF. Written as DNA, the CDR3 is TGTGCCAGCAGCTTGACGGTCGGGAACACTGAAGCTTTCTTT.

The V gene is TRBV6-5, the J gene TRBJ1-2; TRBD1 matches 8 bases. There are 13 residues in the CDR3. Trimming removed 7 bases from V and 7 bases from J; junction bases left unmatched: 8. Germline V lookup: CDR1 MNHEY, CDR2 SVGAGI. The CDR3 DNA reads TGTGCCAGCATCGGGACAGGCCCCCGTGGCTACACCTTC. Protein sequence: CASIGTGPRGYTF.

V and J are TRBV15 and TRBJ1-2, with D tentatively TRBD1 (6 bases). V dropped 1 base and J dropped 4 bases, with 10 bases sitting between them. Germline assignment: CDR1 LNHNV and CDR2 YYDKDF (reference sequence). The CDR3 is 14 amino acids. The CDR3 loop is CATSRGTVGYGYTF. In nucleotides, the CDR3 is TGTGCCACCAGCAGAGGGACAGTGGGCTATGGCTACACCTTC.

This clone was seen a single time. The chain has TRBV18 and TRBJ1-2; TRBD1 agrees at 10 bases. V lost 5 bases to trimming and J lost 3 bases; unmatched junction nucleotides: 3. The length of the CDR3 is 14 residues. Per germline, CDR1 KGHSH and CDR2 LQKENI. The DNA of the CDR3 is TGTGCCAGCTCAGCCGGGACAGGGGACTATGGCTACACCTTC. It translates to CASSAGTGDYGYTF.